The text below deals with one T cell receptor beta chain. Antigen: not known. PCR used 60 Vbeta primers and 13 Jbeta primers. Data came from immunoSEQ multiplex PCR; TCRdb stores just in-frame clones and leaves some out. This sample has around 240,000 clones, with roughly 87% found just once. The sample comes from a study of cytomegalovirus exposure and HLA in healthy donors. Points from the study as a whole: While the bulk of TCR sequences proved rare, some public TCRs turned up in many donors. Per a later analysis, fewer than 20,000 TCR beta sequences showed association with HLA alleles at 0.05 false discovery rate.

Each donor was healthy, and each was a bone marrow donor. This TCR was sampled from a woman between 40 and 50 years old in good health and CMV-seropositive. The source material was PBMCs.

The CDR3 DNA sequence: TGCGCCAGCAGCTTGGGGGACAGGGCAACAGATACGCAGTATTTT. It codes for CASSLGDRATDTQYF. V is TRBV5-1 and J is TRBJ2-3, with 9 bases lining up with TRBD1. V lost 0 bases and J lost 3; bases outside the gene matches: 2. The germline V gene has CDR1 SGHRS and CDR2 YFSETQ. This CDR3 has 15 amino acids.